This T cell receptor beta chain emerged from a study of blood T cell repertoires in COVID-19. Background on the study: There were acute and convalescent COVID-19 samples, and they came from the United States, Italy and Spain. The cDNA or gDNA used as material had been derived from T cells, B-cell-depleted T cells, or PBMCs.

Trimming removed 8 bases from V and 4 bases from J, with 14 bases in between. In germline, CDR1 is MGHRA, CDR2 YSYEKL. This CDR3 region has 13 residues. In the authors' methods: Reference gene primer amplification yielded estimated nucleated cell counts. Assay used: immunoSEQ multiplex PCR; TCRdb lists only in-frame clones, some missing. That table gives V, J and clone size, and the DNA gave D and trimming. The sample shows some 80,000 clones, roughly 86% of them seen only once. The V gene is TRBV4-1, the J gene TRBJ1-1; no definite D call. The receptor was isolated from a man aged 45-65 years with active or convalescent COVID-19. Sequencing was done on a sample of peripheral blood. CDR3 in DNA: TGCGCCAGCCTCCTTGAACCCGGCACTGAAGCTTTCTTT. Protein: CASLLEPGTEAFF.